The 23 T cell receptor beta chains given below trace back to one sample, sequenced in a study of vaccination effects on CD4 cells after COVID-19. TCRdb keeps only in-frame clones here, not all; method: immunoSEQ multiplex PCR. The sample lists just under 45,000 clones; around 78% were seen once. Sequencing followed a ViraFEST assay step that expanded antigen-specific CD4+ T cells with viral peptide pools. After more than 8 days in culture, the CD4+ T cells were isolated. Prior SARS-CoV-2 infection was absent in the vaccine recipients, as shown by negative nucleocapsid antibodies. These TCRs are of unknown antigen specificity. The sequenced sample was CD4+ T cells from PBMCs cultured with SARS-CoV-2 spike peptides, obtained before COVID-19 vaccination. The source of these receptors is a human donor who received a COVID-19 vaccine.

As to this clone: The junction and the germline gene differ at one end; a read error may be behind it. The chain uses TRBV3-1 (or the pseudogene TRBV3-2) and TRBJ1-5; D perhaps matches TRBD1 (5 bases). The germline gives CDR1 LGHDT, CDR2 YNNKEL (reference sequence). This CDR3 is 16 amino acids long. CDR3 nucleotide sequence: TGTGCCAGCAGCCAAGCGTCAGGCGGGGGGGACCAGCTCCAGCATTTT. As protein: CASSQASGGGDQLQHF.

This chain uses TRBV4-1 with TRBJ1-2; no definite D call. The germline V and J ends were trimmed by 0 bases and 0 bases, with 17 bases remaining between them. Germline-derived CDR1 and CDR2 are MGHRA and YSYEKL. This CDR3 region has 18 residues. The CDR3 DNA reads TGCGCCAGCAGCCAAGATAGGCCAGCGACGGTAGCTAACTATGGCTACACCTTC. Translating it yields CASSQDRPATVANYGYTF.

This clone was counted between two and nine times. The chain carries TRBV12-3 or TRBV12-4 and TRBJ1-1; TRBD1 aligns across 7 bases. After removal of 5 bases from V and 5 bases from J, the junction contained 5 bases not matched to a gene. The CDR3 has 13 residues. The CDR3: CASSDKGATEAFF. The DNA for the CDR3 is TGTGCCAGCAGTGATAAGGGGGCGACTGAAGCTTTCTTT.

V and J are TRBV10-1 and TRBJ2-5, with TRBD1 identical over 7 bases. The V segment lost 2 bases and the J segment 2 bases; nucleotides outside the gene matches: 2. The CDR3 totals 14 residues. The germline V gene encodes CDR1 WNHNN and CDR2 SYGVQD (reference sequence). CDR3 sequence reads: CASSEGGQQETQYF. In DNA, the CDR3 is TGCGCCAGCAGTGAGGGGGGACAGCAAGAGACCCAGTACTTC.

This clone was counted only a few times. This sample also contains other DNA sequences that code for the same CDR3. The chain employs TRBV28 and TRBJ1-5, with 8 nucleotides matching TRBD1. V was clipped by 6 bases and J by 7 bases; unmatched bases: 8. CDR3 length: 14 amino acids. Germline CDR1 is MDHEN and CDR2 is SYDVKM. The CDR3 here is CASSSQGARQPQHF. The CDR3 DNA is TGTGCCAGCAGCAGTCAGGGGGCACGGCAGCCCCAGCATTTT.

CDR3 loop: CASSFTGNQPQHF. The CDR3 DNA reads as TGTGCCAGCAGTTTCACAGGTAATCAGCCCCAGCATTTT. The chain joins TRBV27 to TRBJ1-5, with a possible D match to TRBD1 (5 bases). The V gene's germline CDR1 is MNHEY and CDR2 SMNVEV (reference sequence). The CDR3 runs to 13 residues. Deletions cut 3 bases from V and 4 bases from J, with 7 bases between.

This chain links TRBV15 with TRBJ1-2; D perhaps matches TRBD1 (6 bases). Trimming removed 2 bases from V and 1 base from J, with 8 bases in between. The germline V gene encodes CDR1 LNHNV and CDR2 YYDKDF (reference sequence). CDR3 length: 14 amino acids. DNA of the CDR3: TGTGCCACCAGCAGACCACAGGGTAACTATGGCTACACCTTC. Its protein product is CATSRPQGNYGYTF.

CDR3 loop: CASSLGTSGGEQFF. The CDR3, as DNA: TGTGCCAGCAGCTTGGGGACTAGCGGGGGTGAGCAGTTCTTC. The V and J genes are TRBV7-2 and TRBJ2-1; 14 bases are a match to TRBD2. Per germline, CDR1 SGHTA and CDR2 FQGNSA. The ends lost 3 bases at V and 9 bases at J; junction bases unmatched: 1. There are 14 residues in the CDR3.

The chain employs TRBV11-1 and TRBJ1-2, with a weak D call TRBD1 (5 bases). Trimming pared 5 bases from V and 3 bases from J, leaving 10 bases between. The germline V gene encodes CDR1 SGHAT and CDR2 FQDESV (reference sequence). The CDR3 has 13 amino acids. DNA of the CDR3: TGTGCCAGCAGCAAACAACAGGACTATGGCTACACCTTC. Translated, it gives CASSKQQDYGYTF.

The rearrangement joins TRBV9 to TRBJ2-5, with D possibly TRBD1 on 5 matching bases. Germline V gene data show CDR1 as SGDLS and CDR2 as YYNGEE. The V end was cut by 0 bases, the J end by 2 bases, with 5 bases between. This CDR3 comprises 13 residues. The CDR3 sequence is CASSVGQQETQYF. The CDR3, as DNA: TGTGCCAGCAGCGTAGGACAGCAAGAGACCCAGTACTTC.

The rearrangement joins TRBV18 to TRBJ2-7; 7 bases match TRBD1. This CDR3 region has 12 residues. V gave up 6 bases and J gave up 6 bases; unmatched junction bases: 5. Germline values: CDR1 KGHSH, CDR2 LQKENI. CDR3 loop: CASSDRQGEQYV. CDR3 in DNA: TGTGCCAGCTCTGACCGACAGGGCGAGCAGTACGTC.

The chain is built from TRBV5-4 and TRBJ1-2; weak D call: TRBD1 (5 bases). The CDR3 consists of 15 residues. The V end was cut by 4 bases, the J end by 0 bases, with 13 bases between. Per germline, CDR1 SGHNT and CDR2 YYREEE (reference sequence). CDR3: CASSRDSFPNYGYTF. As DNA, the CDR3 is TGTGCCAGCAGCCGAGACAGTTTCCCTAACTATGGCTACACCTTC.

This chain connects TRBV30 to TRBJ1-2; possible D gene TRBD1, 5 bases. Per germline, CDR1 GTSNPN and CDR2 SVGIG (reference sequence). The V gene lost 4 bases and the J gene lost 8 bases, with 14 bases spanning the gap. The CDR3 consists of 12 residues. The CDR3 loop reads CAWMGGARGYTF. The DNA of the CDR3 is TGTGCCTGGATGGGAGGGGCGCGGGGCTACACCTTC.

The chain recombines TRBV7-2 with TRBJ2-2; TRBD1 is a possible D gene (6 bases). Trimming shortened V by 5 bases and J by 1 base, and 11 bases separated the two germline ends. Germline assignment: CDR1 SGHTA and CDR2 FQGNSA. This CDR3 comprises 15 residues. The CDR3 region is CASSLTGKNTGELFF. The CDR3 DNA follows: TGTGCCAGCAGCCTAACAGGGAAGAACACCGGGGAGCTGTTTTTT.

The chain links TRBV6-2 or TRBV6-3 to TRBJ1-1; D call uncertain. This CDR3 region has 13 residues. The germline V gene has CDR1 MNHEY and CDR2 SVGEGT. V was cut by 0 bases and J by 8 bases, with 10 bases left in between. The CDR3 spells CASSYSLELEAFF. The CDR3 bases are TGTGCCAGCAGTTACTCGTTAGAGTTAGAAGCTTTCTTT.

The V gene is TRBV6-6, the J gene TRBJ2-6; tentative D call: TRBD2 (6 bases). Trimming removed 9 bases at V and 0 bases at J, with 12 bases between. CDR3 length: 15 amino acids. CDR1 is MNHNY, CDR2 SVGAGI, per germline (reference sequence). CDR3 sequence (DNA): TGTGCCAGTAGGAGGGACCTCTCTGGGGCCAACGTCCTGACTTTC. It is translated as CASRRDLSGANVLTF.

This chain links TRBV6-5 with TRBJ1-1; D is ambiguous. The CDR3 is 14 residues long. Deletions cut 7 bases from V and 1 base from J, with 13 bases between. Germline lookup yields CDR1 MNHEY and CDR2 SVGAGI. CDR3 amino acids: CASTQPNGNTEAFF. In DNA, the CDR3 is TGTGCCAGCACCCAACCTAACGGGAACACTGAAGCTTTCTTT.

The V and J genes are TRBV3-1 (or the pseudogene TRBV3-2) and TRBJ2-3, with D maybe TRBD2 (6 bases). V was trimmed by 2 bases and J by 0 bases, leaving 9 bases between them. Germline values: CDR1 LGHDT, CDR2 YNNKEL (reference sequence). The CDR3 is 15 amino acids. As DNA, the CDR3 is TGTGCCAGCAGCCAACGGGGGTCTAGCACAGATACGCAGTATTTT. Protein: CASSQRGSSTDTQYF.

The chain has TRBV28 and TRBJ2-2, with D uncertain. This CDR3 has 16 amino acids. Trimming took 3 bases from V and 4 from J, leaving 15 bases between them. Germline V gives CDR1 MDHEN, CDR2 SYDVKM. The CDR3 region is CASSLPKVRSTGELFF. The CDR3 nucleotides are TGTGCCAGCAGTTTGCCGAAGGTTAGGAGCACCGGGGAGCTGTTTTTT.

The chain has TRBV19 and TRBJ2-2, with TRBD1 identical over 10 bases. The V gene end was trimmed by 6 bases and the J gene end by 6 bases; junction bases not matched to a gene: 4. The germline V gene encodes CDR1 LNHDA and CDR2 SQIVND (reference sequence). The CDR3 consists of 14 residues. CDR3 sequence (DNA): TGTGCCAGTAGCGGGACAGGGGACGCCGGGGAGCTGTTTTTT. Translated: CASSGTGDAGELFF.

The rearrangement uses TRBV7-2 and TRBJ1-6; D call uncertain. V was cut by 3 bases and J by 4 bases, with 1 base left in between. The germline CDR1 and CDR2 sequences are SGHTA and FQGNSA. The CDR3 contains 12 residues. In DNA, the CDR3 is TGTGCCAGCAGCTTTTATAATTCACCCCTCCACTTT. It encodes CASSFYNSPLHF.

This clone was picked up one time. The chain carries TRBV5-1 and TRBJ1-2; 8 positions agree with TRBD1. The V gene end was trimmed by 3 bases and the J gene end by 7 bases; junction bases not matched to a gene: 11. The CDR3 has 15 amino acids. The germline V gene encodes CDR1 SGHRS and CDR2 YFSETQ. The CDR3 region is CASSSEGQGRTGYTF. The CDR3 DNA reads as TGCGCCAGCAGCTCCGAAGGACAGGGCAGGACTGGCTACACCTTC.

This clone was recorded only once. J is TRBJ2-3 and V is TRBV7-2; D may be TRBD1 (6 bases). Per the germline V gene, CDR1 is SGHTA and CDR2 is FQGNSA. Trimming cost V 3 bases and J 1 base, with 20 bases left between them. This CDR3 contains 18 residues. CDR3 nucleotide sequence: TGTGCCAGCAGCTTTGACAGGCCCCTTGGGGTTGGCACAGATACGCAGTATTTT. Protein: CASSFDRPLGVGTDTQYF.